This entry concerns a single T cell receptor beta chain. The antigen remains unidentified. Germline lookup yields CDR1 SGHDT and CDR2 YYEEEE. CDR3 length: 18 residues. Germline trimming cut 4 bases from V and 7 bases from J; bases unmatched to any gene: 13. Use of 60 Vbeta and 13 Jbeta primers characterized the PCR. Generated by immunoSEQ multiplex PCR, the TCRdb table keeps only in-frame clones and is missing some. The sample includes some 110,000 clones, about 81% of them seen just once. The sample comes from a study of cytomegalovirus exposure and HLA in healthy donors. Study results and limitations: When analyzed later, a missense DCLRE1C variant was found to be linked to TCR beta V- and J-gene trimming. Earlier results showed most TCR beta V segments being productive about 90% or about 30% of the time.

The chain links TRBV5-6 to TRBJ2-2; 13 bases are shared with TRBD2. This receptor was identified in a woman in her thirties in good health and CMV-seronegative. Sequences were obtained from PBMCs. The chain's CDR3 is CASSQGLAGRLRDGELFF. DNA of the CDR3: TGTGCCAGCAGCCAGGGACTAGCGGGGCGGCTAAGGGACGGGGAGCTGTTTTTT.